The entry below gives a single T cell receptor beta chain sequence along with its context. This CDR3 contains 14 residues. V gave up 7 bases and J gave up 5 bases; unmatched junction bases: 9. Germline V gene sequence: CDR1 MDHEN, CDR2 SYDVKM. The sample is drawn from a study of T-cell reconstitution after alpha-beta-depleted transplantation in children. Library preparation (for TCRbeta) was performed with unique molecular identifiers. A single record per CDR3 protein comes from TCRdb applying MiXCR to the PCR reads. The sample carries almost 600,000 distinct CDR3 sequences, around 27% recorded once. The sample here was PBMCs, taken before TCRalphabeta/CD19-depleted stem cell transplant. This receptor was taken from a boy under two years old with Wiskott-Aldrich syndrome, due to receive a stem cell transplant. This chain connects TRBV28 to TRBJ2-3; 7 bases match TRBD2. The CDR3 DNA reads TGTGCCAGCATGGGCGGGAGTCGAAGAGATACGCAGTATTTT. It codes for CASMGGSRRDTQYF. The whole variable domain, remainder taken from reference TRBV28 and TRBJ2-3, is DVKVTQSSRYLVKRTGEKVFLECVQDMDHENMFWYRQDPGLGLRLIYFSYDVKMKEKGDIPEGYSVSREKKERFSLILESASTNQTSMYLCASMGGSRRDTQYFGPGTRLTVL.